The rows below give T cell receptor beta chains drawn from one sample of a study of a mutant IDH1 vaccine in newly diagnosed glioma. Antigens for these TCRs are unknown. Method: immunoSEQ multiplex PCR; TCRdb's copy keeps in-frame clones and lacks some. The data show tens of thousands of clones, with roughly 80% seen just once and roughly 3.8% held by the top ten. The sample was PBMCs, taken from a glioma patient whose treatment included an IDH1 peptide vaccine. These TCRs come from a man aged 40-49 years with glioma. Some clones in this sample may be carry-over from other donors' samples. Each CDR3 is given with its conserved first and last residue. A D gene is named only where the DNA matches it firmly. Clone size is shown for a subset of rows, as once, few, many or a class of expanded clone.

CAWISNYGYTF | TGTGCCTGGATTAGTAACTATGGCTACACCTTC | . | TRBJ1-2 | . | TRBV30
CASTLLRGGEEQFF | TGTGCCAGCACCTTACTTCGGGGGGGGGAAGAGCAGTTCTTC | . | TRBJ2-1 | TRBD2 | TRBV5-6
CASSHLRSGTYEQYF | TGCGCCAGCAGCCACCTCCGGTCGGGAACCTACGAGCAGTACTTC | . | TRBJ2-7 | . | TRBV5-1
CATSTRAYSNQPQHF | TGTGCCACCAGCACGAGGGCCTATAGCAATCAGCCCCAGCATTTT | few | TRBJ1-5 | . | TRBV15
CASSPGLRNQPQHF | TGTGCCAGCTCACCAGGGTTACGGAATCAGCCCCAGCATTTT | . | TRBJ1-5 | . | TRBV18
CASSLKPTGELFF | TGTGCTAGCAGCTTAAAACCGACGGGGGAGCTGTTTTTT | . | TRBJ2-2 | . | TRBV7-7
CAGKNQGRGTEAFF | TGTGCCGGCAAAAACCAGGGTCGTGGCACTGAAGCTTTCTTT | . | TRBJ1-1 | . | TRBV28
CAITGTVNSPLHF | TGTGCCATCACCGGGACAGTGAATTCACCCCTCCACTTT | . | TRBJ1-6 | TRBD1 | TRBV10-3
CASSQDLTGERDYGYTF | TGTGCCAGCAGCCAAGATCTTACAGGTGAAAGGGACTATGGCTACACCTTC | . | TRBJ1-2 | . | TRBV4-2
CASSPLRGSNYGYTF | TGTGCCAGCAGCCCCCTTCGAGGGAGTAACTATGGCTACACCTTC | . | TRBJ1-2 | . | TRBV5-6
CSASGAYEQYF | TGCAGTGCTAGTGGCGCATACGAGCAGTACTTC | few | TRBJ2-7 | . | TRBV20-1
CAWNGLVGYNEQFF | TGTGCCTGGAACGGACTAGTCGGCTACAATGAGCAGTTCTTC | . | TRBJ2-1 | TRBD2 | TRBV30
CAISGSSGEKLFF | TGTGCCATCAGTGGGTCTAGCGGGGAAAAACTGTTTTTT | . | TRBJ1-4 | . | TRBV10-3
CASSDLEPQETQYF | TGTGCCAGCAGCGACCTCGAACCCCAGGAGACCCAGTACTTC | . | TRBJ2-5 | . | TRBV7-9
CASSLSQGSTKNIQYF | TGCGCCAGCAGCTTATCCCAGGGTTCAACCAAAAACATTCAGTACTTC | . | TRBJ2-4 | . | TRBV5-1
CASSPAGFRNEQYF | TGCGCCAGCAGCCCAGCGGGGTTTAGAAACGAGCAGTACTTC | . | TRBJ2-7 | TRBD2 | TRBV5-1
CAWSTPGYQYF | TGTGCCTGGAGTACGCCGGGATACCAGTACTTC | . | TRBJ2-5 | . | TRBV30
CASSLVYGAAAQYF | TGTGCCAGCAGCTTAGTATATGGGGCGGCGGCCCAGTACTTC | . | TRBJ2-5 | . | TRBV11-2
CAFNRMTSGGETQYF | TGTGCCTTCAATAGGATGACTAGCGGGGGAGAGACCCAGTACTTC | . | TRBJ2-5 | TRBD2 | TRBV30
CASSLAPGGTYEQYF | TGTGCCAGCAGCTTAGCCCCAGGGGGTACCTACGAGCAGTACTTC | . | TRBJ2-7 | TRBD1 | TRBV7-8
CASSLAGGPTDTQYF | TGCGCCAGCAGCCTAGCGGGGGGGCCGACAGATACGCAGTATTTT | once | TRBJ2-3 | TRBD2 | TRBV5-1
CASSVFHAMISNQPQHF | TGCGCCAGCAGTGTCTTCCACGCGATGATTAGCAATCAGCCCCAGCATTTT | . | TRBJ1-5 | . | TRBV10-2
CAWSPPGFSGANVLTF | TGTGCCTGGAGTCCCCCCGGGTTCTCTGGGGCCAACGTCCTGACTTTC | . | TRBJ2-6 | . | TRBV30
CASSLPAGGETQYF | TGCGCCAGCAGCTTACCCGCCGGGGGAGAGACCCAGTACTTC | once | TRBJ2-5 | . | TRBV5-1
CASSLVVLDEQFF | TGTGCCAGCAGTCTAGTAGTTCTTGATGAGCAGTTCTTC | few | TRBJ2-1 | . | TRBV6-1
CASSLGQSNQPQHF | TGTGCCAGCAGTTTGGGACAGAGTAATCAGCCCCAGCATTTT | . | TRBJ1-5 | TRBD1 | TRBV28
CASSLAGGEQQYF | TGTGCCAGCAGCTTGGCAGGGGGAGAACAGCAGTACTTC | . | TRBJ2-7 | TRBD1 | TRBV5-4
CASNSDRASNQPQHF | TGTGCCAGCAACTCTGACAGGGCGAGCAATCAGCCCCAGCATTTT | . | TRBJ1-5 | TRBD1 | TRBV4-2
CASSLEGLDGILTEAFF | TGTGCCAGCAGCTTGGAGGGACTGGATGGGATCCTCACTGAAGCTTTCTTT | few | TRBJ1-1 | . | TRBV7-9
CASSLGPGVTTRGSEQYF | TGCGCCAGCAGCTTGGGTCCAGGCGTCACAACAAGAGGGTCCGAGCAGTACTTC | . | TRBJ2-7 | . | TRBV5-1
CASSYYSGGQPYEQYF | TGTGCCAGCAGTTACTACTCGGGGGGTCAACCCTACGAGCAGTACTTC | . | TRBJ2-7 | TRBD2 | TRBV6-5
CASTEDYNSPLHF | TGCGCCAGCACAGAAGACTATAATTCACCCCTCCACTTT | . | TRBJ1-6 | . | TRBV5-1
CASSYRIRGSDTEAFF | TGTGCCAGCAGTTACCGAATCAGGGGATCGGACACTGAAGCTTTCTTT | . | TRBJ1-1 | . | TRBV6-6
CASREFYEQYF | TGTGCCAGCAGGGAGTTCTACGAGCAGTACTTC | . | TRBJ2-7 | . | TRBV6-1
CASRRTGLTDTQYF | TGTGCCAGCAGAAGAACAGGGCTTACAGATACGCAGTATTTT | once | TRBJ2-3 | . | TRBV6-1
CASRGTSGETQYF | TGTGCCAGCAGGGGGACTAGCGGGGAGACCCAGTACTTC | once | TRBJ2-5 | TRBD2 | TRBV5-4
CASSRPTGNEKLFF | TGTGCCAGTAGTCGGCCGACTGGAAATGAAAAACTGTTTTTT | once | TRBJ1-4 | . | TRBV19
CASSLNGAGYGYTF | TGTGCCAGCAGCTTAAATGGGGCGGGCTATGGCTACACCTTC | once | TRBJ1-2 | . | TRBV7-3
CASSTYPPRGVNTEAFF | TGTGCCAGCAGCACCTACCCACCCAGGGGCGTGAACACTGAAGCTTTCTTT | . | TRBJ1-1 | . | TRBV7-9
CASSQDPGTSPDEQYF | TGCGCCAGCAGCCAAGATCCCGGGACTAGCCCGGATGAGCAGTACTTC | . | TRBJ2-7 | TRBD2 | TRBV4-1
CASGKASYNEQFF | TGTGCCAGCGGGAAGGCCTCCTACAATGAGCAGTTCTTC | . | TRBJ2-1 | . | TRBV25-1
CASSEDRDGAAYGYTF | TGTGCCAGCAGTGAAGACAGAGATGGGGCTGCTTATGGCTACACCTTC | . | TRBJ1-2 | . | TRBV28
CASSERTSGAYNEQFF | TGTGCCAGCAGTGAGAGGACTAGCGGGGCCTACAATGAGCAGTTCTTC | . | TRBJ2-1 | TRBD2 | TRBV25-1
CASSFQGKVNSPLHF | TGTGCCAGTAGCTTCCAGGGGAAGGTTAATTCACCCCTCCACTTT | . | TRBJ1-6 | . | TRBV19
CARSGSGTGELFF | TGCGCCAGAAGTGGATCGGGCACCGGGGAGCTGTTTTTT | few | TRBJ2-2 | . | TRBV10-1
CASGRGQGNEKLFF | TGTGCCAGCGGCCGGGGACAGGGGAATGAAAAACTGTTTTTT | . | TRBJ1-4 | TRBD1 | TRBV6-1
CAISEGQPSTDTQYF | TGTGCCATCAGTGAGGGTCAGCCAAGCACAGATACGCAGTATTTT | . | TRBJ2-3 | . | TRBV10-3
CASSWGRVLNEKLFF | TGTGCCAGCAGCTGGGGAAGGGTTCTCAATGAAAAACTGTTTTTT | . | TRBJ1-4 | . | TRBV5-6
CASSLNSFTDTQYF | TGTGCCAGCAGCTTGAACAGTTTCACAGATACGCAGTATTTT | . | TRBJ2-3 | . | TRBV5-5
CSARRAARRDLLNYGYTF | TGCAGCGCCCGAAGGGCTGCTCGGCGGGACCTACTAAACTATGGCTACACCTTC | . | TRBJ1-2 | . | TRBV29-1
CASSPPSGGLDTQYF | TGTGCCAGCTCACCACCAAGCGGGGGGTTGGATACGCAGTATTTT | . | TRBJ2-3 | TRBD2 | TRBV18
CAWRGGSYEQYF | TGTGCCTGGAGGGGGGGGTCCTACGAGCAGTACTTC | . | TRBJ2-7 | TRBD2 | TRBV30
CASSPDGTLAPYEQYF | TGTGCCAGCAGCCCGGACGGGACACTCGCCCCCTACGAGCAGTACTTC | . | TRBJ2-7 | . | TRBV9
CASSLGPTSQPQHF | TGTGCCAGCTCACTAGGGCCAACCAGTCAGCCCCAGCATTTT | . | TRBJ1-5 | . | TRBV18
CASSLWGAEYGYTF | TGTGCCAGCAGCTTGTGGGGAGCCGAATATGGCTACACCTTC | . | TRBJ1-2 | . | TRBV5-6
CASSPLGRTNEKLFF | TGTGCCAGCTCACCATTAGGGCGTACTAATGAAAAACTGTTTTTT | . | TRBJ1-4 | . | TRBV18
CASSQVLIQNTEAFF | TGTGCCAGCAGCCAAGTCCTTATCCAGAACACTGAAGCTTTCTTT | . | TRBJ1-1 | . | TRBV7-9
CASSAPTPAGDQETQYF | TGTGCCAGCAGCGCCCCAACCCCAGCGGGGGACCAAGAGACCCAGTACTTC | . | TRBJ2-5 | TRBD2 | TRBV5-6